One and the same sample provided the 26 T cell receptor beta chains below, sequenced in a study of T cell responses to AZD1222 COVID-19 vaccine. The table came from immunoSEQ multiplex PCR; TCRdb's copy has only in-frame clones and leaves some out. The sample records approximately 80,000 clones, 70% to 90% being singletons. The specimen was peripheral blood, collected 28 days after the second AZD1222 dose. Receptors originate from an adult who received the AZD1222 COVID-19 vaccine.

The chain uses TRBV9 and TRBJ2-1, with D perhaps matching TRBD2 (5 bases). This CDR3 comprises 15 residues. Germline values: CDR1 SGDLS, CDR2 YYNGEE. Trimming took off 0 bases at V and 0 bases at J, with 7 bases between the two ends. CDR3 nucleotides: TGTGCCAGCAGCGTAGCTAGCATCTCCTACAATGAGCAGTTCTTC. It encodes CASSVASISYNEQFF.

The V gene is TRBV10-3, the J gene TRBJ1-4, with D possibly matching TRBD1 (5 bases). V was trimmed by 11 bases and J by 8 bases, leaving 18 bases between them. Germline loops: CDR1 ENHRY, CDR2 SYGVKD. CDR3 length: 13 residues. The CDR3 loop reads CASRLGEGEKLFF. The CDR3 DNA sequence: TGTGCCTCCCGATTGGGGGAGGGGGAAAAACTGTTTTTT.

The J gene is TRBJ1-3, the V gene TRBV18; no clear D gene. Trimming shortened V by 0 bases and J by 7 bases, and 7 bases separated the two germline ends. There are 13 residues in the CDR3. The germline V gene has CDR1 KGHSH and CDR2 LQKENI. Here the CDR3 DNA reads TGTGCCAGCTCACCACCTGGAAGGAACACCATATATTTT. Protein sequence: CASSPPGRNTIYF. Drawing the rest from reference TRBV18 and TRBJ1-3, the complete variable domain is NAGVMQNPRHLVRRRGQEARLRCSPMKGHSHVYWYRQLPEEGLKFMVYLQKENIIDESGMPKERFSAEFPKEGPSILRIQQVVRGDSAAYFCASSPPGRNTIYFGEGSWLTVV.

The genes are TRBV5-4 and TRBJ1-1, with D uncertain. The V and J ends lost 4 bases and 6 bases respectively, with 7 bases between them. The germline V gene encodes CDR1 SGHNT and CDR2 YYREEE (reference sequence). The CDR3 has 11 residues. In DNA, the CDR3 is TGTGCCAGCAGCGGGCAGTCTGAAGCTTTCTTT. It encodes CASSGQSEAFF.

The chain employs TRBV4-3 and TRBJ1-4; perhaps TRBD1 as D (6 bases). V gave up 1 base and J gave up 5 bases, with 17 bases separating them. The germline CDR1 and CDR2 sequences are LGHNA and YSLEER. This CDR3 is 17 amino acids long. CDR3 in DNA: TGCGCCAGCAGCCAAGGAGGGGCCCGGGACAAGAATGAAAAACTGTTTTTT. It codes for CASSQGGARDKNEKLFF.

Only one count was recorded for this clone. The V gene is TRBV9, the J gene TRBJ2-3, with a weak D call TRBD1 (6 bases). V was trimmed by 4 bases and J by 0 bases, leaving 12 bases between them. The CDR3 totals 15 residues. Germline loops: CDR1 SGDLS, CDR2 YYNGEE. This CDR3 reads CASSLGQISTDTQYF. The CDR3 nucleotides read TGTGCCAGCAGCCTCGGACAGATTAGCACAGATACGCAGTATTTT.

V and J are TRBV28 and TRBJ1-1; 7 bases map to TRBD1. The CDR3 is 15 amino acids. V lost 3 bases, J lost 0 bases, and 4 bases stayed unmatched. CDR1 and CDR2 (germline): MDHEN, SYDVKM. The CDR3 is CASSLNRGMNTEAFF. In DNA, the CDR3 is TGTGCCAGCAGTTTGAACAGGGGCATGAACACTGAAGCTTTCTTT.

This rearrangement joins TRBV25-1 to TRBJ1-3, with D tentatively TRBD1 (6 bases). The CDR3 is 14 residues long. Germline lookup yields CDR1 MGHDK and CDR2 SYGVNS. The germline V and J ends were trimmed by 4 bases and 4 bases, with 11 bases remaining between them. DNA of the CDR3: TGTGCCAGCAGTGTACAGGGTTCGGGAAACACCATATATTTT. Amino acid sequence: CASSVQGSGNTIYF.

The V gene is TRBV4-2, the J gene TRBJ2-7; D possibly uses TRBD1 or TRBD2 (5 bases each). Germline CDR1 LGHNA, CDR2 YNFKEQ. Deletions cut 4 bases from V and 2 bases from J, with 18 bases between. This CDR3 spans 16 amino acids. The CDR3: CASSLSSSGRAYEQYF. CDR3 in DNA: TGTGCCAGCAGCCTAAGTAGCTCAGGGCGGGCCTACGAGCAGTACTTC.

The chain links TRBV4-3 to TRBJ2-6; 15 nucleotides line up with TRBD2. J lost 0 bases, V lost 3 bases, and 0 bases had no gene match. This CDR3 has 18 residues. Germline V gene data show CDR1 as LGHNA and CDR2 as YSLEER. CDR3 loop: CASSQGLAGGSGANVLTF. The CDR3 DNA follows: TGCGCCAGCAGCCAGGGACTAGCGGGAGGCTCTGGGGCCAACGTCCTGACTTTC.

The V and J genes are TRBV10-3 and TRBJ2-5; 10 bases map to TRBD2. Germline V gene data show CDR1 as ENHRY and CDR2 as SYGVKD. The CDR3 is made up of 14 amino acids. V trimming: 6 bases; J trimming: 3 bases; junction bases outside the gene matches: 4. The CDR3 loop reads CAIRTSGPKETQYF. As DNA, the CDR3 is TGTGCCATCAGGACTAGCGGGCCTAAAGAGACCCAGTACTTC.

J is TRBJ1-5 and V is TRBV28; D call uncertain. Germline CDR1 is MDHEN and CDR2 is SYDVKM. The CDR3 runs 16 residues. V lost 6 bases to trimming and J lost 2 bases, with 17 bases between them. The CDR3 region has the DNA TGTGCCAGCAGGTCCGCGAGTCTTGAGGGCAATCAGCCCCAGCATTTT. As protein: CASRSASLEGNQPQHF.

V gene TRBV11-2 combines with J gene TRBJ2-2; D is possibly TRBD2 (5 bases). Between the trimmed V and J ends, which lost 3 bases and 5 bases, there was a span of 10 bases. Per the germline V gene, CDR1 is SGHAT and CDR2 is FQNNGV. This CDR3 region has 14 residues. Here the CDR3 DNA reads TGTGCCAGCAGCTTCCGGACGGGGACCGGGGAGCTGTTTTTT. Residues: CASSFRTGTGELFF.

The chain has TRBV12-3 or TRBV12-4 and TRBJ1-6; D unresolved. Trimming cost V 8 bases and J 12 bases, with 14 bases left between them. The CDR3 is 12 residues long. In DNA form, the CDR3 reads TGTGCCAGCTCATTGACCCAAGGACCCCTCCACTTT. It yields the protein CASSLTQGPLHF.

The CDR3 DNA reads TGTGCCAGCAGTGAACGGACAGACAATCAGCCCCAGCATTTT. Its translation is CASSERTDNQPQHF. The V and J genes are TRBV6-1 and TRBJ1-5, with D maybe TRBD1 (6 bases). Germline assignment: CDR1 MNHNS and CDR2 SASEGT. V shed 2 bases and J shed 3 bases, with 8 bases lying between them. The CDR3 is 14 amino acids.

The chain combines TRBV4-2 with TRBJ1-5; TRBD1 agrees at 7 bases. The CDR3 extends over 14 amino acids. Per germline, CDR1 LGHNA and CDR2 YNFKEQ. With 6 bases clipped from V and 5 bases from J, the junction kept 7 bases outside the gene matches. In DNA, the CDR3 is TGTGCCAGCAGTCCCGGGACAGAAGATCAGCCCCAGCATTTT. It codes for CASSPGTEDQPQHF.

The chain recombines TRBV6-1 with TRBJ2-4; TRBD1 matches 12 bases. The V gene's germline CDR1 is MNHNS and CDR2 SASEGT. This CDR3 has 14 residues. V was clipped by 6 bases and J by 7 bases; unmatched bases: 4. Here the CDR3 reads CASSPGTGGNIQYF. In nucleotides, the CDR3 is TGTGCCAGCAGCCCCGGGACAGGGGGCAACATTCAGTACTTC.

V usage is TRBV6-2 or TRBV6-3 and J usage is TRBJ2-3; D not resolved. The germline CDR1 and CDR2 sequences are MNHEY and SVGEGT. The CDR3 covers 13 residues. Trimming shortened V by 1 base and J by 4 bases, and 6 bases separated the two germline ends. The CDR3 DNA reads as TGTGCCAGCAGTTACTGGAGCGCAGATACGCAGTATTTT. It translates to CASSYWSADTQYF.

CDR3 in amino acids: CASSLGGSKYEQYF. The CDR3 DNA reads TGTGCCAGCAGCCTAGGCGGGAGCAAGTACGAGCAGTACTTC. The gene calls are TRBV28 and TRBJ2-7, with TRBD2 identical over 7 bases. The CDR3 is 14 amino acids. The V and J ends lost 6 bases and 4 bases, in that order; junction bases with no gene match: 9. Germline V gene sequence: CDR1 MDHEN, CDR2 SYDVKM. Complete variable domain (other parts from reference TRBV28 and TRBJ2-7): DVKVTQSSRYLVKRTGEKVFLECVQDMDHENMFWYRQDPGLGLRLIYFSYDVKMKEKGDIPEGYSVSREKKERFSLILESASTNQTSMYLCASSLGGSKYEQYFGPGTRLTVT.

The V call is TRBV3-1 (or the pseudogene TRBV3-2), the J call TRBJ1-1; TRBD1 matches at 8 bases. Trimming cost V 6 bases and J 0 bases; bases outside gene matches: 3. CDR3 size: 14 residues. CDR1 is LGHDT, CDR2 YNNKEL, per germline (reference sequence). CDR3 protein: CASRSDRVNTEAFF. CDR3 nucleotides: TGTGCCAGCAGATCGGACAGGGTGAACACTGAAGCTTTCTTT.

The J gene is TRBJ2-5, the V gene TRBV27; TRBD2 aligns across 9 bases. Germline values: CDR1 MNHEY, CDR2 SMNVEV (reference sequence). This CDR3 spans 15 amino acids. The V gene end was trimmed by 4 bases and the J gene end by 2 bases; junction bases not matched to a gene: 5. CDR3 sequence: CASSSLAGSQETQYF. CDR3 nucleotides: TGTGCCAGCAGTTCTCTAGCGGGATCACAAGAGACCCAGTACTTC.

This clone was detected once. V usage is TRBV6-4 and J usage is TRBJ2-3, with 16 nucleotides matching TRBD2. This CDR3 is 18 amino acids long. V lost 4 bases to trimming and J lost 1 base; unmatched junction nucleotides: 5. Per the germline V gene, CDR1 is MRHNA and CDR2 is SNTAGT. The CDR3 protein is CASSGGTSGGAGTDTQYF. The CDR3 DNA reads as TGTGCCAGCAGTGGCGGGACTAGCGGGGGGGCGGGCACAGATACGCAGTATTTT.

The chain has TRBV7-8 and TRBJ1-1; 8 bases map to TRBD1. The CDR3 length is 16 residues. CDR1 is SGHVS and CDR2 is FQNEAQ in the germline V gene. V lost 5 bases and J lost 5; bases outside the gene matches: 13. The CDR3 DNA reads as TGTGCCAGCAGCGGGGGAGCCGGGACAGGCGGAACTGAAGCTTTCTTT. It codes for CASSGGAGTGGTEAFF.

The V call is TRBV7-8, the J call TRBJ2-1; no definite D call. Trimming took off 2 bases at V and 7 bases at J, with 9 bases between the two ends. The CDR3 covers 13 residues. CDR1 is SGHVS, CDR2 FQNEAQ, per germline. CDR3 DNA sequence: TGTGCCAGCAGCTTAAATTTGATGAATGAGCAGTTCTTC. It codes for CASSLNLMNEQFF.

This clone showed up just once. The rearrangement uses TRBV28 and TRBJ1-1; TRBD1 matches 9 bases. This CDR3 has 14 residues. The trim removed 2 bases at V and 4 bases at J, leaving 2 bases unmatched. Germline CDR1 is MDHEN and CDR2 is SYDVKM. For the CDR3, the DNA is TGTGCCAGCAGTTTAACAGGGGGCAGCACTGAAGCTTTCTTT. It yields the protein CASSLTGGSTEAFF.

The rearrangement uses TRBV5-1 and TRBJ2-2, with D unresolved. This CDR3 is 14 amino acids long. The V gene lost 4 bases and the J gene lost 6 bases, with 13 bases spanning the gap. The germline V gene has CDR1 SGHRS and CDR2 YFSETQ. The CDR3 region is CASSPEGRAGELFF. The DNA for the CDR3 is TGCGCCAGCAGCCCCGAAGGCCGGGCCGGGGAGCTGTTTTTT.